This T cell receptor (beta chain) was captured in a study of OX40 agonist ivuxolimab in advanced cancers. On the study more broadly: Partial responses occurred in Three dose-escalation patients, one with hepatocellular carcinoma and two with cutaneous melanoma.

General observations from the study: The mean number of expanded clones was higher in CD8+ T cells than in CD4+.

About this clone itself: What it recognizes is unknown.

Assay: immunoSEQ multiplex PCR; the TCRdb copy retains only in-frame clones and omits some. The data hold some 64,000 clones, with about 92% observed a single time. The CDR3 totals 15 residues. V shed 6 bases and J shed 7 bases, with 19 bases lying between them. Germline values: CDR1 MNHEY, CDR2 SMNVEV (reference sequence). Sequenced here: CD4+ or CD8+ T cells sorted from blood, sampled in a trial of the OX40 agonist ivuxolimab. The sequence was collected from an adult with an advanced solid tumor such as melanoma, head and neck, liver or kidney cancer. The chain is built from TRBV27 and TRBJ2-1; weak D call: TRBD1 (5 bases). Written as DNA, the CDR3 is TGTGCCAGCAGATCGACTTGGACATACTATAATGAGCAGTTCTTC. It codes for CASRSTWTYYNEQFF.